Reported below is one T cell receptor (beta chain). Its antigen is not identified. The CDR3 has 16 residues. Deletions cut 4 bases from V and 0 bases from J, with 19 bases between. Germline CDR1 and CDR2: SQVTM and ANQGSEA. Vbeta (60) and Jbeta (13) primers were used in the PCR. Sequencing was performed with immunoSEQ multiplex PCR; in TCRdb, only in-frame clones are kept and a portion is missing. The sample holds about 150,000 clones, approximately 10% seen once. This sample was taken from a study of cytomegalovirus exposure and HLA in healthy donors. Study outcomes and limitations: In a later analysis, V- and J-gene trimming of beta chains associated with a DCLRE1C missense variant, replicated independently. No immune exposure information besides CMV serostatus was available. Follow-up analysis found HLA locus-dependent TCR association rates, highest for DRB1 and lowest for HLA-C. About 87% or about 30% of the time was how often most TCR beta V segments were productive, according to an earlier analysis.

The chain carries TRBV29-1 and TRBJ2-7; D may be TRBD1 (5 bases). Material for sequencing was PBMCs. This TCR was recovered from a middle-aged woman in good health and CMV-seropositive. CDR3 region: CSVVTGWGPSSYEQYF. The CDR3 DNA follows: TGCAGCGTTGTAACAGGTTGGGGCCCTAGCTCCTACGAGCAGTACTTC.